Listed here are 12 T cell receptor beta chains from one sample, sequenced in a study of blood T cell repertoires in COVID-19. Sequencing was performed with immunoSEQ multiplex PCR; in TCRdb, only in-frame clones are kept and a portion is missing. The sample gives over 120,000 clones, around 79% of which show up once; around 2.9% is in the top ten. Specimen: PBMCs or T cells enriched from blood (not recorded which). The source of these receptors is a woman in her forties or fifties who had recovered from COVID-19.

The chain couples TRBV2 to TRBJ2-3; possible D gene TRBD1, 5 bases. The V gene's germline CDR1 is SNHLY and CDR2 FYNNEI. Trimming stripped 4 bases from V and 0 bases from J, with 8 bases between. The CDR3 runs to 14 residues. CDR3 loop: CASSGQGSTDTQYF. The DNA of the CDR3 is TGTGCCAGCAGTGGGCAGGGAAGCACAGATACGCAGTATTTT.

The chain carries TRBV30 and TRBJ2-1; D unresolved. CDR1 is GTSNPN and CDR2 is SVGIG in the germline V gene (reference sequence). This CDR3 comprises 12 residues. V was shortened by 4 bases and J by 10 bases, with 14 bases between the two germline ends. CDR3 bases: TGTGCCTGGAATACTGGGCTTCGGGAGCAGTTCTTC. This translates into CAWNTGLREQFF.

The chain employs TRBV21-1 and TRBJ2-7; the table calls TRBD1, which could not be checked here. TRBV21-1 is a pseudogene. The CDR3 extends over 18 amino acids. CDR3 DNA sequence: TGTGCCAGCAGCAAAACCACAAACGACAGGTTTTTCGGCTACGAGCAGTACTTC. Its translation: CASSKTTNDRFFGYEQYF.

The CDR3 reads CAWSDTGVNGEKLFF. CDR3 sequence (DNA): TGTGCCTGGAGTGACACCGGGGTTAATGGGGAAAAACTGTTTTTT. V gene TRBV30 combines with J gene TRBJ1-4, with D unresolved. The V gene lost 1 base and the J gene lost 8 bases, with 17 bases spanning the gap. Germline lookup yields CDR1 GTSNPN and CDR2 SVGIG (reference sequence). The CDR3 extends over 15 amino acids.

The chain uses TRBV9 and TRBJ1-3; D gene ambiguous. Trimming cost V 0 bases and J 0 bases, with 10 bases left between them. The V gene's germline CDR1 is SGDLS and CDR2 YYNGEE. The CDR3 is 16 amino acids. This chain's CDR3 is CASSVAPQISGNTIYF. The CDR3, as DNA: TGTGCCAGCAGCGTAGCCCCACAGATCTCTGGAAACACCATATATTTT.

The chain carries TRBV30 and TRBJ1-3, with D tentatively TRBD1 (6 bases). Deletions cut 3 bases from V and 0 bases from J, with 9 bases between. Germline V gene lookup returns CDR1 GTSNPN and CDR2 SVGIG (reference sequence). The CDR3 contains 14 residues. In DNA form, the CDR3 reads TGTGCCTGGAGGGGGGCAGACTCTGGAAACACCATATATTTT. Its protein product is CAWRGADSGNTIYF.

The gene calls are TRBV19 and TRBJ1-1, with a weak D call TRBD1 (5 bases). The CDR3 extends over 15 amino acids. Germline CDR1 LNHDA, CDR2 SQIVND (reference sequence). Trimming removed 3 bases at V and 5 bases at J, with 16 bases between. The CDR3 sequence is CASSMGGTPRTEAFF. CDR3 sequence (DNA): TGTGCCAGTAGTATGGGAGGGACTCCTCGGACTGAAGCTTTCTTT.

V usage is TRBV6-5 and J usage is TRBJ1-2; TRBD1 is a possible D gene (5 bases). The germline V and J ends were trimmed by 4 bases and 6 bases, with 15 bases remaining between them. The CDR3 spans 14 residues. Germline V gene data show CDR1 as MNHEY and CDR2 as SVGAGI. The CDR3 is CASSSSTGLNGYTF. The CDR3 nucleotides are TGTGCCAGCAGTTCGTCTACAGGTCTGAATGGCTACACCTTC.

The V call is TRBV7-9, the J call TRBJ2-7; weak D call: TRBD1 (5 bases). CDR1 is SEHNR, CDR2 FQNEAQ, per germline (reference sequence). This CDR3 comprises 15 residues. Trimming removed 5 bases from V and 0 bases from J, with 14 bases in between. The DNA of the CDR3 is TGTGCCAGCAGCAAAACAGGCTTGAGCTCCTACGAGCAGTACTTC. The encoded protein is CASSKTGLSSYEQYF.

This clone was detected once. This chain links TRBV14 with TRBJ1-2; no firm D call. Trimming removed 1 base at V and 0 bases at J, with 3 bases between. Germline V CDR1 and CDR2: SGHDN, FVKESK. This CDR3 has 13 amino acids. The CDR3 loop reads CASSQAANYGYTF. As DNA, the CDR3 is TGTGCCAGCAGCCAAGCCGCTAACTATGGCTACACCTTC. The full variable domain, with the rest looked up from reference TRBV14 and TRBJ1-2, is EAGVTQFPSHSVIEKGQTVTLRCDPISGHDNLYWYRRVMGKEIKFLLHFVKESKQDESGMPNNRFLAERTGGTYSTLKVQPAELEDSGVYFCASSQAANYGYTFGSGTRLTVV.

This clone was seen more than once but under ten times. The J gene is TRBJ2-2, the V gene TRBV5-1, with TRBD2 as a possible D gene (6 bases). The CDR3 length is 14 residues. The V and J ends lost 4 bases and 6 bases respectively, with 13 bases between them. Germline-derived CDR1 and CDR2 are SGHRS and YFSETQ. As DNA, the CDR3 is TGCGCCAGCAGCGGATTAGGAGGGTCCGGGGAGCTGTTTTTT. Its translation: CASSGLGGSGELFF.

The gene calls are TRBV2 and TRBJ1-2, with D unclear. The CDR3 runs to 13 residues. Trimming shortened V by 6 bases and J by 5 bases, and 13 bases separated the two germline ends. CDR1 is SNHLY and CDR2 is FYNNEI in the germline V gene. The CDR3 region is CASRPQREYGYTF. CDR3 nucleotides: TGTGCCAGCAGACCTCAGCGGGAATATGGCTACACCTTC.